The 5 T cell receptor beta chains below were found in one sample sequenced in a study of identical twins. TCRdb re-called the 5' RACE reads through MiXCR, storing one row per CDR3 protein. The repertoire consists of 1.5 million to 2 million distinct CDR3 sequences, with around 29% occurring once and the leading ten covering 0.25% to 0.3%. The sample consisted of cord blood. Receptors were obtained from a newborn girl in good health.

This chain uses TRBV24-1 with TRBJ2-3; D may correspond to TRBD1 or TRBD2 (5 bases each). CDR1 is KGHDR, CDR2 SFDVKD, per germline. Between the trimmed V and J ends, which lost 3 bases and 0 bases, there was a span of 9 bases. There are 15 residues in the CDR3. CDR3 in amino acids: CATSDRDPSTDTQYF. CDR3 nucleotides: TGTGCCACCAGTGATCGGGACCCTAGCACAGATACGCAGTATTTT.

The chain employs TRBV20-1 and TRBJ2-7, with 7 bases aligning to TRBD2. CDR1 is DFQATT, CDR2 SNEGSKA, per germline (reference sequence). The CDR3 is 12 amino acids. V gave up 7 bases and J gave up 2 bases; unmatched junction bases: 5. In DNA, the CDR3 is TGCAGTGTCGCGGGGGTCCCCTACGAGCAGTACTTC. Protein product: CSVAGVPYEQYF.

The chain is built from TRBV15 and TRBJ2-3, with TRBD2 identical over 11 bases. The CDR3 is 20 residues long. Germline V gene lookup returns CDR1 LNHNV and CDR2 YYDKDF (reference sequence). With 1 base clipped from V and 2 bases from J, the junction kept 14 bases outside the gene matches. The CDR3: CATSRVQLLTSGRDTDTQYF. DNA of the CDR3: TGTGCCACCAGCAGAGTTCAATTGCTCACTAGCGGGAGAGACACAGATACGCAGTATTTT.

The rearrangement links TRBV6-2 or TRBV6-3 to TRBJ2-1, with 12 nucleotides matching TRBD2. Germline CDR1 is MNHEY and CDR2 is SVGEGT. Germline trimming cut 7 bases from V and 5 bases from J; bases unmatched to any gene: 3. The CDR3 covers 14 residues. The CDR3: CASTRTSGNNEQFF. In nucleotides, the CDR3 is TGTGCCAGCACCCGGACTAGCGGGAACAATGAGCAGTTCTTC.

At least ten counts were recorded for this clonotype. This chain links TRBV5-1 with TRBJ1-1, with D uncertain. Germline CDR1 reads SGHRS; CDR2 reads YFSETQ. V shed 1 base and J shed 0 bases, with 10 bases lying between them. The CDR3 is made up of 15 amino acids. Here the CDR3 DNA reads TGCGCCAGCAGCTTGTCGGGGTCCATGAACACTGAAGCTTTCTTT. This sequence encodes CASSLSGSMNTEAFF.